These 5 T cell receptor beta chains came from one sample sequenced in a study of blood T cell repertoires in COVID-19. The data were produced by immunoSEQ multiplex PCR, yet TCRdb's version contains in-frame clones alone and is incomplete. The repertoire holds 200,000 or so clones, with 70% to 90% as singletons. The sequencing sample was made of peripheral blood. The receptors originated from a man aged 45 to 65 who had recovered from COVID-19.

This chain links TRBV10-2 with TRBJ2-1, with 10 bases fitting TRBD1. V was pared by 8 bases and J by 8 bases, with 15 bases of the junction left unmatched. Germline V gene data show CDR1 as WSHSY and CDR2 as SAAADI. CDR3 size: 16 residues. The CDR3 DNA reads as TGCGCCAGCCTCAACTTACCGGGACAGGGGTTAGATGAGCAGTTCTTC. This gives the protein CASLNLPGQGLDEQFF.

The chain employs TRBV28 and TRBJ2-7; no definite D call. Germline V CDR1 and CDR2: MDHEN, SYDVKM. The CDR3 is made up of 12 amino acids. The V gene lost 2 bases and the J gene lost 4 bases, with 6 bases spanning the gap. The CDR3 loop is CASSLPKYEQYF. The CDR3 DNA is TGTGCCAGCAGTTTACCTAAATACGAGCAGTACTTC.

This chain links TRBV6-4 with TRBJ2-3; D possibly corresponds to TRBD2 (5 bases). The CDR3 consists of 15 residues. V was shortened by 2 bases and J by 5 bases, with 14 bases between the two germline ends. Per the germline V gene, CDR1 is MRHNA and CDR2 is SNTAGT. The CDR3 DNA sequence: TGTGCCAGCAGTGACCATTCCGGAGGTGGAGATACGCAGTATTTT. Protein sequence: CASSDHSGGGDTQYF.

This chain joins TRBV28 and TRBJ1-4; D ambiguous. The germline CDR1 and CDR2 sequences are MDHEN and SYDVKM. V gave up 1 base and J gave up 7 bases, with 10 bases separating them. CDR3 length equals 14 residues. The CDR3 DNA reads as TGTGCCAGCAGTTTATCCATAGCGACTGAAAAACTGTTTTTT. Its protein product is CASSLSIATEKLFF.

The chain uses TRBV15 and TRBJ2-3; tentative D call: TRBD2 (5 bases). There are 15 residues in the CDR3. Trimming removed 1 base from V and 2 bases from J, with 10 bases in between. Germline V lookup: CDR1 LNHNV, CDR2 YYDKDF (reference sequence). The CDR3 sequence: CATSRGGENTDTQYF. The CDR3 DNA reads as TGTGCCACCAGCAGAGGGGGAGAAAACACAGATACGCAGTATTTT.